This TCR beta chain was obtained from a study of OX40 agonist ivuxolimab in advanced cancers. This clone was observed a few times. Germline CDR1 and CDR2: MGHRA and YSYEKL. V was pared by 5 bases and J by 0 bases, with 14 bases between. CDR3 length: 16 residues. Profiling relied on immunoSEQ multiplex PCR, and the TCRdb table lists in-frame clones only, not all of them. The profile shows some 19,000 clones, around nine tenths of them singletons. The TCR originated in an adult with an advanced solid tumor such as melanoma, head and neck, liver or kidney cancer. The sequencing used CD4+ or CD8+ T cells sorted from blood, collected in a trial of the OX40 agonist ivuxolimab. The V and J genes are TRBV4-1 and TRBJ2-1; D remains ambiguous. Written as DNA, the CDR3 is TGCGCCAGCAGCTTCAGCACGGGCAGCTCCTACAATGAGCAGTTCTTC. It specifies CASSFSTGSSYNEQFF.